This T cell receptor (beta chain) was identified in a study of shared clonotypes between healthy human individuals (TCRdb year 2020). For the wider study: A couple of women and a few men aged 18 to 49 years were included in the cohort. The study deeply sequenced blood TCR repertoires of about 5 healthy adults to estimate repertoire size and the extent of clonotype sharing between individuals. To increase sequencing depth and limit assay-specific biases, TCR repertoire library preparation and sequencing were carried out by different laboratories using diverse techniques. Leukapheresis yielded between about 0.85 and 10 billion PBMCs per donor. For each donor, CD4 naive and CD4 memory were each run on three plates, CD8 naive on two plates, and CD8 memory on one plate.

Points on this clone: Its antigen is still unknown. No much larger clonotype is one base removed from it; base qualities were not supplied.

What the work shows at the level of the full study, not this receptor alone: Based on pairwise subsampling, the degree of clonotype sharing among donors was expected to be affected by sequencing depth. Even with the large sequencing depth, rarefaction of the sorted-subset datasets indicated that sequencing was incomplete. When several donors were compared, the shared fraction of clonotypes was about 5.5% for naive CD4, around 3.5% for naive CD8, about 2.4% for memory CD4, and 0.35% to 0.4% for memory CD8. Estimated clonotype richness was generally larger for naive than for memory subsets. The small number of donors limited the genetic and exposure-history diversity represented. Sampling was restricted to blood, and TCR repertoires in tissues likely differ from the TCR repertoires found in blood. Compared with non-shared clonotypes, clonotypes shared by all four sorted-subset donors had higher generation probabilities.

Donors were healthy HIV-negative adults with no recently reported acute infections or vaccinations. Every donor was a Caucasian adult living in Nashville, Tennessee, USA. Magnetic negative selection was used to enrich CD4+ T cells, after which naive cells were positively selected on CD45RA and the negative fraction became the memory subset. After blood collection by leukapheresis, PBMCs were isolated using Ficoll-Histopaque density gradient centrifugation and then cryopreserved in the vapor phase of liquid nitrogen. Analytical flow cytometry was used to check the purity and quantity of every magnetically sorted T cell population. From each sorted fraction, genomic DNA was isolated and quantified by UV absorbance on a Nanodrop 2000c. Using the deep immunoSEQ assay, TCR CDR3 regions were amplified from genomic DNA by multiplex PCR. Extracted genomic DNA from each cell subset was spread evenly across all wells of several immunoSEQ 96-well plates, with each plate serving as a replicate. For sorted subsets, about 200 ng genomic DNA, equal to tens of thousands of T cell genomes, was loaded into each replicate PCR. Purified libraries were quantified with a Qubit 3.0 fluorometer, sized on a Bioanalyzer 2100, and re-quantified with the KAPA Library Quantification kit. Every immunoSEQ 96-well plate was sequenced on a dedicated single-read 150-cycle Illumina NextSeq 550 flow cell. The source study handled its data this way. Because the immunoSEQ output included only junctional sequences and no quality scores, the filtering could not be the same as the filtering used for full-length reads. To assign V/J genes and CDR3, sequences were annotated using PyIR, a Python wrapper for IgBLAST v1.9, with IMGT germline references. Reads were filtered out if the reads had weak V/J assignments (E-value above 1e-6), no CDR3, stop codons, out-of-frame junctions, or ambiguous translated residues. V3J clonotypes were defined as sequences sharing the same inferred V gene, J gene, and CDR3 amino acid sequence. Percentage overlap between repertoires was computed as shared unique clonotypes divided by the size of the smaller repertoire. Three approaches were used to assess repertoire richness: RTK rarefaction, the Chao1 estimator, and Recon v2.1 estimates of unobserved clonotypes. For all TCRbeta clonotypes obtained by the gDNA method from a few donors, generation probabilities were computed with OLGA. TCRdb holds this immuneACCESS table with in-frame rearrangements only. Some clones are missing; in checked studies, unresolved V genes explain under half, and the rest has no known cause. The V and J calls and clone size were taken over from that table, and D and trimming were inferred from the DNA. The sample contains about 1 million clones, more than 65% of them found a single time. Roughly 1.5% of the sample comes from the top ten.

The TCR comes from a man between 18 and 29 years old in good health. The sample comprised memory CD4+ T cells sorted from blood. The sample's cell subset or site label, in plain terms: CD45RA-negative fraction.

The bases read TGCAGCGTTGAAGTCCGTGCCTACAATGAGCAGTTCTTC. Its amino acids are CSVEVRAYNEQFF. Rearrangement joined TRBV29-1 to TRBJ2-1, with the D segment identity uncertain. Via the germline V gene, CDR1 is SQVTM and CDR2 ANQGSEA. Trimming costs V 1 base and J 2 bases, and their ends lie 6 bases apart. The CDR3 contains 13 residues, cysteine and phenylalanine counted. The sequence is cut down to CDR3 DNA, 39 bases in frame from base 1.